The 9 T cell receptor beta chains reported below all come from one sample, sequenced in a study of T cells after yellow fever vaccination. Each CDR3 protein is one row after TCRdb ran MiXCR on the 5' RACE reads. Of 29,000 or so distinct CDR3 sequences listed, over 5% were seen once; the top ten hold just under 25%. Here the sequenced sample was PBMCs, either bulk or a sorted T-cell subset (CD4+, CD8+, memory, or dextramer-sorted; not recorded which), taken on the day of the yellow fever booster vaccination. The receptor set was obtained from a man under 40 who received the YFV17D yellow fever vaccine.

The sample holds many counts of this clonotype. The chain is built from TRBV5-1 and TRBJ1-1; unclear D gene. The CDR3 is 16 residues long. V was trimmed by 2 bases and J by 0 bases, leaving 14 bases between them. Germline assignment: CDR1 SGHRS and CDR2 YFSETQ. The CDR3, as DNA: TGCGCCAGCAGCTTATGGGATGGGGAGATGAACACTGAAGCTTTCTTT. Residues: CASSLWDGEMNTEAFF.

In its sample, this clonotype was seen many times. The rearrangement joins TRBV7-9 to TRBJ2-7; TRBD1 agrees at 9 bases. V lost 5 bases, J lost 3 bases, and 8 bases stayed unmatched. Germline CDR1 and CDR2: SEHNR and FQNEAQ (reference sequence). This CDR3 is 15 amino acids long. The CDR3 reads CASSNPGQGNYEQYF. CDR3 nucleotides: TGTGCCAGCAGCAACCCGGGACAGGGAAACTACGAGCAGTACTTC. The full variable domain, rest sourced from reference TRBV7-9 and TRBJ2-7, is DTGVSQNPRHKITKRGQNVTFRCDPISEHNRLYWYRQTLGQGPEFLTYFQNEAQLEKSRLLSDRFSAERPKGSFSTLEIQRTEQGDSAMYLCASSNPGQGNYEQYFGPGTRLTVT.

A note on this clonotype: A read error may produce the germline difference seen at one junction end. The rearrangement joins TRBV20-1 to TRBJ2-2, with 9 bases fitting TRBD2. Germline CDR1 and CDR2: DFQATT and SNEGSKA (reference sequence). The CDR3 is 17 residues long. The CDR3 protein is CCARIQGVAGVTGELFF. In DNA, the CDR3 is TGCTGTGCTAGGATCCAGGGGGTAGCGGGAGTCACCGGGGAGCTGTTTTTT.

Only a few counts were recorded for this clonotype. This chain joins TRBV4-1 and TRBJ1-1; no reliable D call. V was trimmed by 1 base and J by 3 bases, leaving 12 bases between them. Per the germline V gene, CDR1 is MGHRA and CDR2 is YSYEKL. The CDR3 runs 15 residues. The CDR3 loop is CASSQVTWSDTEAFF. The CDR3 DNA sequence: TGCGCCAGCAGCCAAGTAACATGGAGCGACACTGAAGCTTTCTTT.

With regard to this clonotype: A much bigger clone sits one base away, suggesting this may be a read error. The rearrangement uses TRBV20-1 and TRBJ1-5; 7 bases are shared with TRBD2. The end of the DNA fits TRBJ2-3 better, so the J call may be wrong. CDR3 length: 14 amino acids. Per germline, CDR1 DFQATT and CDR2 SNEGSKA (reference sequence). The CDR3 is CSARHGGESEPQYF. Written as DNA, the CDR3 is TGCAGTGCTAGACATGGGGGGGAGTCGGAGCCCCAGTATTTT.

There are many counts of this clonotype. This rearrangement joins TRBV20-1 to TRBJ1-6, with D tentatively TRBD1 (5 bases). V gave up 6 bases and J gave up 4 bases, with 16 bases separating them. The CDR3 is 15 amino acids. Germline values: CDR1 DFQATT, CDR2 SNEGSKA (reference sequence). CDR3 nucleotide sequence: TGCAGTGCCGCCACCTCCAGGGTTTATAATTCACCCCTCCACTTT. Amino acid sequence: CSAATSRVYNSPLHF.

This clonotype was counted only a few times. This chain uses TRBV5-1 with TRBJ1-1, with D possibly matching TRBD1 (5 bases). Germline CDR1 reads SGHRS; CDR2 reads YFSETQ. The germline V and J ends were trimmed by 6 bases and 0 bases, with 15 bases remaining between them. This CDR3 has 15 amino acids. The chain's CDR3 is CASTEGGGMNTEAFF. The DNA of the CDR3 is TGCGCCAGCACCGAGGGTGGGGGAATGAACACTGAAGCTTTCTTT.

This clonotype was seen just once. The CDR3 region is CASSRPSRRHTDTQYF. The CDR3 coding sequence is TGTGCCAGCTCACGCCCCAGCAGGAGACACACAGATACGCAGTATTTT. V and J are TRBV18 and TRBJ2-3, with unresolved D. Trimming cost V 4 bases and J 2 bases, with 16 bases left between them. Looked up from germline, CDR1 is KGHSH and CDR2 is LQKENI. This CDR3 comprises 16 residues.

Only a few counts were recorded for this clonotype. The J gene is TRBJ1-1, the V gene TRBV20-1; 12 nucleotides line up with TRBD1. Germline CDR1 reads DFQATT; CDR2 reads SNEGSKA (reference sequence). The CDR3 totals 13 residues. CDR3 DNA: TGCAGACCGGGACAGGGGGCGCGAGGTGAAGCTTTCTTT. This sequence encodes CRPGQGARGEAFF.